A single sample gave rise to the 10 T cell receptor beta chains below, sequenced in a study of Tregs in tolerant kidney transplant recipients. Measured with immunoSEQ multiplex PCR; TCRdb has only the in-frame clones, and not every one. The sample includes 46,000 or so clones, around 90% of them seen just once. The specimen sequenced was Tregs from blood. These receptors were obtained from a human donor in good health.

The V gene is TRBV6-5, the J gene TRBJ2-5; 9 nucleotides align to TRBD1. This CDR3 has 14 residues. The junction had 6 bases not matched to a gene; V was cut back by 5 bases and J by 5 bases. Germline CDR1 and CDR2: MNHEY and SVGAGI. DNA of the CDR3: TGTGCCAGCAGTCGGACAGGGGAGGGGGAGACCCAGTACTTC. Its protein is CASSRTGEGETQYF.

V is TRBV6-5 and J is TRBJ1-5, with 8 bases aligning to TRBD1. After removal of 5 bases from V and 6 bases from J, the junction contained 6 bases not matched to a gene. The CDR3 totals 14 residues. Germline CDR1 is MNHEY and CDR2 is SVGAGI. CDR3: CASSAPGGTQPQHF. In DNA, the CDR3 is TGTGCCAGCAGTGCTCCAGGGGGCACTCAGCCCCAGCATTTT.

The CDR3 is CASSLAPGLTHEQFF. CDR3 nucleotide sequence: TGTGCCAGCAGCTTAGCACCGGGACTGACCCATGAGCAGTTCTTC. This chain connects TRBV7-6 to TRBJ2-1; tentatively, D is TRBD2 (6 bases). Trimming removed 0 bases from V and 8 bases from J, with 14 bases in between. Germline V CDR1 and CDR2: SGHVS, FNYEAQ. The CDR3 is 15 amino acids. The full variable domain, in which reference TRBV7-6 and TRBJ2-1 provide the parts outside the CDR3, is GAGVSQSPRYKVTKRGQDVALRCDPISGHVSLYWYRQALGQGPEFLTYFNYEAQQDKSGLPNDRFSAERPEGSISTLTIQRTEQRDSAMYRCASSLAPGLTHEQFFGPGTRLTVL.

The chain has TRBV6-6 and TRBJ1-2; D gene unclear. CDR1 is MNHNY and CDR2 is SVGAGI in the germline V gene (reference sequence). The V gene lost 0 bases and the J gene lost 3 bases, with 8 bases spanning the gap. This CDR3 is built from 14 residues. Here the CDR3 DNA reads TGTGCCAGCAGTTACTCTCCAAAGGACTATGGCTACACCTTC. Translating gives CASSYSPKDYGYTF.

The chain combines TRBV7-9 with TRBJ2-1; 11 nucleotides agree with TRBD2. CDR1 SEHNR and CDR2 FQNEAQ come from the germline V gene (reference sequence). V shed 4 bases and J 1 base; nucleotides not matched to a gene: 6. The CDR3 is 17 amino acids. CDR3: CASSSPTSGISYNEQFF. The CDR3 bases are TGTGCCAGCAGCTCCCCGACTAGCGGGATATCCTACAATGAGCAGTTCTTC.

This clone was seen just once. CDR3 nucleotides: TGTGCCAGCAGCACCCGGACTAGCGCCAGCACAGATACGCAGTATTTT. Amino acid sequence: CASSTRTSASTDTQYF. V and J are TRBV13 and TRBJ2-3; TRBD2 aligns across 9 bases. Germline CDR1 reads PRHDT; CDR2 reads FYEKMQ (reference sequence). Trimming removed 5 bases from V and 0 bases from J; junction bases left unmatched: 6. The CDR3 has 16 amino acids.

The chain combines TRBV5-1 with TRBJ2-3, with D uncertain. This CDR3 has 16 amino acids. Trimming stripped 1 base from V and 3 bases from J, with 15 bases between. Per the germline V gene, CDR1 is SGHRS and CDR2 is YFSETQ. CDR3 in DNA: TGCGCCAGCAGCTTGCTACCTTACGGTGTGACAGATACGCAGTATTTT. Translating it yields CASSLLPYGVTDTQYF.

Here the CDR3 reads CASSLGQGSQPQHF. The CDR3 DNA follows: TGCGCCAGCAGCTTGGGGCAGGGTTCGCAGCCCCAGCATTTT. This chain joins TRBV5-1 and TRBJ1-5, with D maybe TRBD1 (5 bases). CDR3 length: 14 amino acids. In germline, CDR1 is SGHRS, CDR2 YFSETQ. V dropped 0 bases and J dropped 7 bases, with 11 bases sitting between them.

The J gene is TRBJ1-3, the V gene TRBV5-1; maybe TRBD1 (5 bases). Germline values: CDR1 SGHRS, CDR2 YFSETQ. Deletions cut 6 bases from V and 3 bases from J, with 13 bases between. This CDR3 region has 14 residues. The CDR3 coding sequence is TGCGCCAGCAATGCAGGGTCGGGTGGAAACACCATATATTTT. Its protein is CASNAGSGGNTIYF. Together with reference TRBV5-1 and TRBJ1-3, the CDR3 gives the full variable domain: KAGVTQTPRYLIKTRGQQVTLSCSPISGHRSVSWYQQTPGQGLQFLFEYFSETQRNKGNFPGRFSGRQFSNSRSEMNVSTLELGDSALYLCASNAGSGGNTIYFGEGSWLTVV.

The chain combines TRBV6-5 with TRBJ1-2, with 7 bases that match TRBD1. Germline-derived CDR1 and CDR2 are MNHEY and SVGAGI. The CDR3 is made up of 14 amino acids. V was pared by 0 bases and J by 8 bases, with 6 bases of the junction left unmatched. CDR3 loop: CASSYSGQLEGYTF. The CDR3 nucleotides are TGTGCCAGCAGTTACTCGGGACAGTTGGAAGGCTACACCTTC.